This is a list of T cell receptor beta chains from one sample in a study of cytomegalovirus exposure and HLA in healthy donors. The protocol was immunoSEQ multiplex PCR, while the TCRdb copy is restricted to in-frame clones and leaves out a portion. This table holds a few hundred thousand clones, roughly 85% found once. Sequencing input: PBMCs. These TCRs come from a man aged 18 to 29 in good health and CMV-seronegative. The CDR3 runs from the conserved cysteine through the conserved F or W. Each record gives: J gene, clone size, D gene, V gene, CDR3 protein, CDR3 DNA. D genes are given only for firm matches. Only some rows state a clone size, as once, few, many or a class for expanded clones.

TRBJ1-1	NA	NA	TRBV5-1	CASSIQTRDMNTEAFF	TGCGCCAGCAGCATCCAAACCAGGGACATGAACACTGAAGCTTTCTTT
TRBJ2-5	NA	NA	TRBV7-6	CASSLNLGETQYF	TGTGCCAGCAGCTTGAATCTCGGAGAGACCCAGTACTTC
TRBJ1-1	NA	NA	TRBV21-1	CASSKVRTQGNTEAFF	TGTGCCAGCAGCAAAGTTAGGACGCAGGGGAACACTGAAGCCTTCTTT
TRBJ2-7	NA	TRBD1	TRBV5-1	CASSLNWGQTSYEQYF	TGCGCCAGCAGCCTTAATTGGGGACAGACCTCCTACGAGCAGTACTTC
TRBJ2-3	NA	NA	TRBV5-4	CASSLETMTSDTQYF	TGTGCCAGCAGCTTGGAAACCATGACTTCAGATACGCAGTATTTT
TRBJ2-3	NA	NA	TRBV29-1	CSVDGRGTDTQYF	TGCAGCGTTGATGGCAGGGGCACAGATACGCAGTATTTT
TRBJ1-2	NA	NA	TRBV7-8	CASSLTGQAYGYTF	TGTGCCAGCAGCTTAACAGGACAAGCCTATGGCTACACCTTC
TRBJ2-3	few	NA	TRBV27	CASSEAGWEDTQYF	TGTGCCAGCAGTGAGGCGGGATGGGAAGATACGCAGTATTTT
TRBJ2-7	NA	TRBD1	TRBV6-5	CASSSQQGRTYEQYF	TGTGCCAGCAGTTCCCAACAGGGGCGGACCTACGAGCAGTACTTC
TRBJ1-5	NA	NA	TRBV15	CATSRSFRGNNQPQHF	TGTGCCACCAGCAGAAGTTTCCGGGGGAACAATCAGCCCCAGCATTTT
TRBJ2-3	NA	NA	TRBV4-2	CASSQEGGASFQDTQYF	TGTGCCAGCAGCCAAGAAGGAGGGGCTAGCTTTCAAGATACGCAGTATTTT
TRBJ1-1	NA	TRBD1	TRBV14	CASSLRQGSRNTEAFF	TGTGCCAGCAGCCTTCGACAGGGGAGCCGGAACACTGAAGCTTTCTTT
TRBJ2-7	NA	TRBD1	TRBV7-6	CASSLASGTGGLREQYF	TGTGCCAGCAGCTTAGCTTCCGGGACAGGGGGCTTGAGGGAGCAGTACTTC
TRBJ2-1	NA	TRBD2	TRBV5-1	CASTGTSGLTYNEQFF	TGCGCCAGCACCGGGACTAGCGGGCTGACCTACAATGAGCAGTTCTTC